The clone carrying this TCR beta chain was seen more than once but under ten times. What it binds is not known. CDR3 length: 13 amino acids. Germline lookup yields CDR1 DFQATT and CDR2 SNEGSKA (reference sequence). The V end was cut by 6 bases, the J end by 6 bases, with 15 bases between. The source of the sample is a study of T cells after yellow fever vaccination. Whole-study findings and limits: Clonotype sharing between CD4 and CD8 compartments was small.

They built TCR cDNA with 5'RACE template switching, a step that put in a universal primer site and UMIs. TCRdb itself ran the 5' RACE reads through MiXCR, one entry per CDR3 protein. The sample shows 500,000 to 650,000 distinct CDR3 sequences, approximately 12% of them seen only once. The source was PBMCs, collected on the day of the yellow fever booster vaccination. The receptor was derived from a man aged 25 to 40 who received the YFV17D yellow fever vaccine. The chain recombines TRBV20-1 with TRBJ2-4, with D perhaps matching TRBD2 (6 bases). DNA for the CDR3: TGCAGTGCCCCCAAGGAGGGACGAAACATTCAGTACTTC. This encodes CSAPKEGRNIQYF.